Presented here are 20 T cell receptor gamma chains from one specimen sequenced in a study of gamma delta lymphoproliferative disorders and STAT genes. TCRdb reran clone calling via CATT on the multiplex PCR reads. The sample carries 2,000 to 2,500 gamma-chain clones, roughly 20% recorded once. The receptor sequences were amplified from genomic DNA of peripheral blood mononuclear cells. The specimen sequenced was blood. The source is a human donor with gamma-delta T-cell large granular lymphocyte leukemia.

V and J are TRGV4 and TRGJ1 or TRGJ2. As TCRdb names no J gene, one was assigned here on the basis of a DNA match to germline. The ends lost 4 bases at V and 3 bases at J; junction bases unmatched: 18. The CDR3 is made up of 17 amino acids. Germline V gives CDR1 EGSTGY, CDR2 YDSYTSSV. The CDR3 DNA follows: TGTGCCACCTGGGACGGGCCCGGTCGTCGAAGTTATTATAAGAAACTCTTT. It specifies CATWDGPGRRSYYKKLF.

The CDR3 bases are TGTGCCACCTGGGATAGACTTAATTATAAGAAACTCTTT. Protein: CATWDRLNYKKLF. The chain uses TRGV8 and TRGJ1 or TRGJ2. The J gene, missing from TCRdb, was assigned here through DNA to germline matching. Germline trimming cut 1 base from V and 5 bases from J; bases unmatched to any gene: 5. The CDR3 is made up of 13 amino acids. Germline V gene lookup returns CDR1 VENAVY and CDR2 YDSYNSRV.

This chain's CDR3 is CATWDRAVDSSDWIKTF. The CDR3 nucleotides are TGTGCCACCTGGGACCGGGCGGTCGATAGTAGTGATTGGATCAAGACGTTT. The chain employs TRGV4 and TRGJP2. TCRdb carries no J gene annotation; the J gene was assigned here by matching the DNA with germline. V shed 4 bases and J 0 bases; nucleotides not matched to a gene: 11. The CDR3 extends over 17 amino acids. Per the germline V gene, CDR1 is EGSTGY and CDR2 is YDSYTSSV.

The chain employs TRGV3 and TRGJP2. TCRdb lists no J gene, so it was determined here by aligning the DNA to germline. CDR1 and CDR2 (germline): VTNTFY, YDVSTARD (reference sequence). The CDR3 covers 13 residues. With V trimmed by 5 bases and J by 4 bases, 4 bases remained unmatched. The CDR3 loop reads CATWAYSDWIKTF. Here the CDR3 DNA reads TGTGCCACCTGGGCGTATAGTGATTGGATCAAGACGTTT.

The rearrangement joins TRGV11 to TRGJP2. Assignment of the J gene here rests on matching the DNA to germline, because TCRdb gives none. TRGV11 is known as an ORF, though its function is uncertain. This CDR3 contains 11 residues. The junction had 10 bases not matched to a gene; V was cut back by 8 bases and J by 16 bases. The CDR3 DNA follows: TGTGCCTGCTGGACCTTTTTACCCAAGACGTTT. Translating gives CACWTFLPKTF.

By sample fraction, this clone is large (0.1 to 1%). The likely explanation is a read error, given a far larger clone one base away. This chain uses TRGV9 with TRGJP. In the absence of a J gene in TCRdb, the DNA was matched to germline to assign it here. The germline gives CDR1 GITISATS, CDR2 ISYDGTV (reference sequence). The CDR3 runs to 16 residues. CDR3: CALWEVRELGKKSKVF. DNA of the CDR3: TGTGCCTTGTGGGAGGTGCGAGAGTTGGGCAAAAAAAGCAAGGTATTT.

This sequence joins TRGV9 and TRGJ1 or TRGJ2. Here the J gene came from matching the DNA to germline, since TCRdb omits it. The CDR3 is made up of 10 amino acids. Looked up from germline, CDR1 is GITISATS and CDR2 is ISYDGTV (reference sequence). Losses at the gene ends were 8 bases for V and 7 bases for J; bases not matched to a gene: 5. As DNA, the CDR3 is TGTGCCTTGTTCCGGTATAAGAAACTCTTT. This translates into CALFRYKKLF.

The J gene is TRGJ1 or TRGJ2, the V gene TRGV9. No J gene was available from TCRdb, and it was assigned here by a germline match of the DNA. The CDR3 is 14 amino acids. Losses at the gene ends were 1 base for V and 0 bases for J; bases not matched to a gene: 3. Germline-derived CDR1 and CDR2 are GITISATS and ISYDGTV (reference sequence). CDR3: CALWEVSNYYKKLF. CDR3 bases: TGTGCCTTGTGGGAGGTATCGAATTATTATAAGAAACTCTTT.

This chain joins TRGV4 and TRGJ1 or TRGJ2. TCRdb supplies no J gene; here it was assigned by aligning the nucleotide sequence to germline. Looked up from germline, CDR1 is EGSTGY and CDR2 is YDSYTSSV. J lost 6 bases, V lost 2 bases, and 1 base had no gene match. This CDR3 has 11 amino acids. In nucleotides, the CDR3 is TGTGCCACCTGGGATGCTTATAAGAAACTCTTT. Protein: CATWDAYKKLF.

This clone is medium-sized. Other DNA sequences in this specimen translate into the identical CDR3. The chain is built from TRGV4 and TRGJ1 or TRGJ2. The J gene, absent from TCRdb, was called here by matching the DNA to germline. The CDR3 runs 13 residues. V lost 1 base and J lost 2; bases outside the gene matches: 2. Germline V CDR1 and CDR2: EGSTGY, YDSYTSSV. CDR3 protein: CATWDGDYYKKLF. CDR3 nucleotide sequence: TGTGCCACCTGGGATGGAGATTATTATAAGAAACTCTTT.

On this clone itself: The sample contains more than one DNA sequence encoding this CDR3. The genes are TRGV8 and TRGJP2. As TCRdb names no J gene, one was assigned here on the basis of a DNA match to germline. In germline, CDR1 is VENAVY, CDR2 YDSYNSRV. The CDR3 has 21 amino acids. V lost 5 bases to trimming and J lost 0 bases; unmatched junction nucleotides: 24. The DNA for the CDR3 is TGTGCCACCTGGGTTCTTCTAGGGCCTTCACTCCATTATAGTAGTGATTGGATCAAGACGTTT. Translating gives CATWVLLGPSLHYSSDWIKTF.

This clone was counted only a few times. The rearrangement links TRGV2 to TRGJ1 or TRGJ2. No J segment appears in TCRdb, so it was assigned here by matching the sequence to germline. CDR3 size: 11 residues. Germline values: CDR1 EGSNGY, CDR2 YDSYNSKV. V shed 0 bases, J shed 9 bases, and the junction held 2 bases outside the gene matches. As DNA, the CDR3 is TGTGCCACCTGGGACGGGGGTAAGAAACTCTTT. Translated, it gives CATWDGGKKLF.

The V and J genes are TRGV8 and TRGJ1 or TRGJ2. In the absence of a J gene in TCRdb, the DNA was matched to germline to assign it here. This CDR3 region has 13 residues. Per germline, CDR1 VENAVY and CDR2 YDSYNSRV. V trimming: 5 bases; J trimming: 0 bases; junction bases outside the gene matches: 4. This chain's CDR3 is CATWGSNYYKKLF. The DNA of the CDR3 is TGTGCCACCTGGGGTTCGAATTATTATAAGAAACTCTTT.

Relative to its sample, this clone is medium-sized. V is TRGV4 and J is TRGJP1. In the absence of a J gene in TCRdb, the DNA was matched to germline to assign it here. This CDR3 contains 14 residues. Germline CDR1 EGSTGY, CDR2 YDSYTSSV. Trimming took 4 bases from V and 4 from J; bases not matched to a gene: 6. This chain's CDR3 is CATWDGNTGWFKIF. The CDR3 DNA follows: TGTGCCACCTGGGACGGTAACACTGGTTGGTTCAAGATATTT.

This clone was counted only a few times. This sequence joins TRGV5 and TRGJ1 or TRGJ2. Here the J gene came from matching the DNA to germline, since TCRdb omits it. V lost 2 bases to trimming and J lost 11 bases; unmatched junction nucleotides: 6. The germline gives CDR1 VINAFY, CDR2 YDVSNSKD. The CDR3 length is 11 residues. The CDR3 DNA reads TGTGCCACCTGGGACACCCGGGAGAAACTCTTT. It codes for CATWDTREKLF.

V gene assignment gives TRGV8, but the J gene was left uncalled. Germline values: CDR1 VENAVY, CDR2 YDSYNSRV. This CDR3 spans 17 amino acids. The CDR3 loop is CATWDCATWGSGWFEIF. DNA of the CDR3: TGTGCCACCTGGGATTGTGCTACATGGGGTTCAGGTTGGTTCGAGATATTT.

This sequence joins TRGV4 and TRGJ1 or TRGJ2. The J gene, not given by TCRdb, was assigned here from a germline match of the nucleotide sequence. The CDR3 contains 16 residues. V shed 4 bases and J 3 bases; nucleotides not matched to a gene: 15. Germline CDR1 and CDR2: EGSTGY and YDSYTSSV. In nucleotides, the CDR3 is TGTGCCACCTGGGACGGGCCGAATTTGCCTTATTATAAGAAACTCTTT. This gives the protein CATWDGPNLPYYKKLF.

This clone was counted between two and nine times. The same CDR3 also results from other DNA sequences found in this sample. The chain has TRGV3 and TRGJ1 or TRGJ2. The J gene, left out of TCRdb, was set here by checking the DNA against germline. The CDR3 is 12 amino acids. With V trimmed by 5 bases and J by 3 bases, 4 bases remained unmatched. The germline V gene encodes CDR1 VTNTFY and CDR2 YDVSTARD (reference sequence). The CDR3 nucleotides are TGTGCCACCTGGGCCCCTTATTATAAGAAACTCTTT. Its protein product is CATWAPYYKKLF.

This clone was found a few times. The DNA is left out, because the CDR3 cannot be placed on it with certainty; the CDR3 is given as TCRdb lists it. A V gene of TRGV11 was called, but no J gene was assigned. TRGV11 is marked as an open reading frame, function uncertain. The CDR3 is made up of 11 amino acids, end residues included. CDR3 loop: CTTVPVYKKLF.

Within the sample, this clone is large. This sequence joins TRGV10 and TRGJP1. TCRdb is silent on the J gene; assignment here came from matching the DNA to germline. TRGV10 is an ORF for which the function is uncertain. V lost 8 bases and J lost 0; bases outside the gene matches: 1. The CDR3 covers 13 residues. The CDR3 region has the DNA TGTGCTGCGTGGGATACCACTGGTTGGTTCAAGATATTT. Translation: CAAWDTTGWFKIF.